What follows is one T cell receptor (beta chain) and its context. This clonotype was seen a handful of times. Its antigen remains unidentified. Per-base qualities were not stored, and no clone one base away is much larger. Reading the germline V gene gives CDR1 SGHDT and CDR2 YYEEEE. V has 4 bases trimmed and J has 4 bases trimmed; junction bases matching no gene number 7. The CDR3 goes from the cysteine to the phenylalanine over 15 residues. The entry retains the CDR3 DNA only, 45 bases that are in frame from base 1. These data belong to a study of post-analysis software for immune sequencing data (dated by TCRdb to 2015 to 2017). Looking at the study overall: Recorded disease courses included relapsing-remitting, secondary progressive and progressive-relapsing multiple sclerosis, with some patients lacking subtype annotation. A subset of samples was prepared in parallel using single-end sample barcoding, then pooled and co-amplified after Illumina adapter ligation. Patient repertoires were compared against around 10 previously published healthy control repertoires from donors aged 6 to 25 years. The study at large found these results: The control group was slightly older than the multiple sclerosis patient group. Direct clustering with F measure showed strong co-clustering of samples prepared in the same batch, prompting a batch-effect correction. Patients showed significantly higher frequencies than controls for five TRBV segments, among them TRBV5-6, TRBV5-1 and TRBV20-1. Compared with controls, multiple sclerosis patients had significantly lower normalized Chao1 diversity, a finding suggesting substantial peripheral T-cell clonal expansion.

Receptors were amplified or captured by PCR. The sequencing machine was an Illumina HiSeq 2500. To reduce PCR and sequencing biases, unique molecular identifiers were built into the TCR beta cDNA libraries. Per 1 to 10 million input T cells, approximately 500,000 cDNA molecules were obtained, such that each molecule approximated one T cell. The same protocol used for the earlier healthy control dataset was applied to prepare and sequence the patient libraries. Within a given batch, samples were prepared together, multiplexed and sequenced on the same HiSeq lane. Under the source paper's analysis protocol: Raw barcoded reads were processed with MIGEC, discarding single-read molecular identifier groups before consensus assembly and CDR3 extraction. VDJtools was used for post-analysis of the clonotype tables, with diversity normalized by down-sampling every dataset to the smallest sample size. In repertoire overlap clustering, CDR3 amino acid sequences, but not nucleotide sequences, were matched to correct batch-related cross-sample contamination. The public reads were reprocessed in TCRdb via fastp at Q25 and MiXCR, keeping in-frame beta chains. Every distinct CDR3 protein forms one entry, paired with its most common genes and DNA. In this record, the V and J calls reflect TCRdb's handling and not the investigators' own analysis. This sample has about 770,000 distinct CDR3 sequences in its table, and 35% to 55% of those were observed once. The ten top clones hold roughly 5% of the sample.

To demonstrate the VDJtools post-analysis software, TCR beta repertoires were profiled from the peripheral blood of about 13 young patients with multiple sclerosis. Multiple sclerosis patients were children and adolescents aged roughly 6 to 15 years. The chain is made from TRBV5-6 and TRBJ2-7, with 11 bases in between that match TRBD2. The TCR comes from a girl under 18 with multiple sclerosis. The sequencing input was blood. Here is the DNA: TGTGCCAGCAGCCCGTTTACTAGCGGGAGATACGAGCAGTACTTC. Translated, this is CASSPFTSGRYEQYF.